A selection of T cell receptor beta chains follows, all from one sample in a study of T cell responses to AZD1222 COVID-19 vaccine. Only in-frame clones appear in the TCRdb table, and some are missing; sequencing was by immunoSEQ multiplex PCR. Of more than 70,000 clones listed, 80% to 90% were seen once; the top ten hold about 16%. The sample here was peripheral blood, taken on day 0 of AZD1222 vaccination. The source of these receptors is an adult in good health. Both conserved end residues are part of each CDR3. D genes are given only for firm matches. Size tells how often a clone was seen (once, few, many) or the class of an expanded clone, and some rows leave it out.

NA	NA	TRBV9	TRBJ1-3	CASSVVSGHSGNTIYF	TGTGCCAGCAGCGTAGTCTCTGGGCACTCTGGAAACACCATATATTTT
NA	NA	TRBV24-1	TRBJ2-1	CATSDWNEQFF	TGTGCCACCAGTGATTGGAATGAACAGTTCTTC
NA	NA	TRBV12-5	TRBJ1-2	CASGLGQAYGYTF	TGTGCTAGTGGTTTGGGGCAGGCCTATGGCTACACCTTC
NA	NA	TRBV19	TRBJ1-4	CASSTYSGSYNEKLFF	TGTGCCAGTAGTACCTACTCAGGGAGTTATAATGAAAAACTGTTTTTT
NA	TRBD1	TRBV11-2	TRBJ1-1	CASSLGGQGYGPFF	TGTGCCAGCAGCTTAGGGGGACAGGGGTATGGACCTTTCTTT
NA	NA	TRBV18	TRBJ1-1	CASSPRGLLNTEAFF	TGTGCCAGCTCACCACGGGGCCTACTGAACACTGAAGCTTTCTTT
NA	NA	TRBV5-1	TRBJ2-1	CASSAAVFNNEQFF	TGCGCCAGCAGTGCGGCAGTTTTTAACAATGAGCAGTTCTTC
NA	NA	TRBV6-5	TRBJ1-3	CAIGLSGNTIYF	TGTGCCATCGGACTGTCTGGAAACACCATATATTTT
NA	NA	TRBV3-1/TRBV3-2	TRBJ1-1	CASSKRDLRNTEAFF	TGTGCCAGCAGCAAAAGGGACCTACGAAACACTGAAGCTTTCTTT
NA	NA	TRBV28	TRBJ2-1	CASSGSYNEQFF	TGTGCCAGCAGCGGCAGTTACAATGAGCAGTTCTTC
NA	TRBD1	TRBV18	TRBJ1-2	CASSPQDRANGYTF	TGTGCCAGCTCACCCCAGGACAGGGCCAATGGCTACACCTTC
NA	TRBD2	TRBV9	TRBJ2-2	CASSVGSSGYTGELFF	TGTGCCAGCAGCGTAGGGTCTAGCGGATACACCGGGGAGCTGTTTTTT
NA	NA	TRBV20-1	TRBJ2-7	CSASPHDRYSYEQYF	TGCAGTGCTAGTCCCCATGACAGGTACTCCTACGAGCAGTACTTC
NA	TRBD1	TRBV19	TRBJ1-2	CASRPGGSNYGYTF	TGTGCCAGTAGACCAGGGGGAAGCAACTATGGCTACACCTTC
NA	NA	TRBV7-9	TRBJ1-5	CASSYTQDPRPQHF	TGTGCCAGCAGCTACACACAGGACCCACGGCCCCAGCATTTT
NA	TRBD2	TRBV27	TRBJ2-2	CASSELAGVPTGELFF	TGTGCCAGCAGTGAACTAGCGGGAGTTCCCACCGGGGAGCTGTTTTTT
NA	NA	TRBV9	TRBJ2-5	CASSVEPTGETQYF	TGTGCCAGCAGCGTAGAACCTACGGGCGAGACCCAGTACTTC
NA	NA	TRBV28	TRBJ1-5	CASSFRGQPQHF	TGTGCCAGCAGTTTCCGGGGACAGCCCCAGCATTTT
NA	NA	TRBV27	TRBJ1-5	CASSYRGGNQPQHF	TGTGCCAGCAGTTACCGAGGGGGCAATCAGCCCCAGCATTTT
once	NA	TRBV7-8	TRBJ1-3	CASSLEGWGTIYF	TGTGCCAGCAGCTTAGAGGGCTGGGGCACCATATATTTT
NA	NA	TRBV18	TRBJ1-1	CASSVDMNTEAFF	TGTGCCAGCTCAGTGGACATGAACACTGAAGCTTTCTTT
NA	NA	TRBV19	TRBJ1-5	CASSIDPEGVRPQHF	TGTGCCAGTAGTATAGATCCGGAGGGGGTCAGGCCCCAGCATTTT
NA	NA	TRBV11-2	TRBJ2-1	CASSLDLNNEQFF	TGTGCCAGCAGCTTAGATCTCAACAATGAGCAGTTCTTC
NA	NA	TRBV5-4	TRBJ1-6	CASSLERTWDNSPLHF	TGTGCCAGCAGCTTAGAAAGGACCTGGGATAATTCACCCCTCCACTTT
NA	TRBD2	TRBV9	TRBJ2-5	CASSSGPAGGPETQYF	TGTGCCAGCAGCTCGGGCCCCGCGGGAGGGCCAGAGACCCAGTACTTC
NA	TRBD1	TRBV3-1/TRBV3-2	TRBJ2-7	CASSRGQGTYEQYF	TGTGCCAGCAGCCGGGGACAGGGAACCTACGAGCAGTACTTC
NA	TRBD1	TRBV28	TRBJ1-3	CASNLGDRVYGNTIYF	TGTGCCAGCAACCTCGGGGACAGGGTGTATGGAAACACCATATATTTT